What follows are 27 T cell receptor beta chains derived from one specimen sequenced in a study of blood T cell repertoires in COVID-19. Libraries were prepared by immunoSEQ multiplex PCR; TCRdb keeps only in-frame clonotypes and omits some of them. In the table there are about 70,000 clones, about 80% of which are singletons. The sequenced sample was peripheral blood. The receptors originated from an older man who had recovered from COVID-19.

The V gene is TRBV6-2 or TRBV6-3, the J gene TRBJ1-6; D call uncertain. The CDR3 is 14 residues long. Trimming removed 6 bases at V and 6 bases at J, with 12 bases between. Germline assignment: CDR1 MNHEY and CDR2 SVGEGT. CDR3 sequence (DNA): TGTGCCAGCAGCCCCGGCAGGATTAATTCACCCCTCCACTTT. Amino acid sequence: CASSPGRINSPLHF.

The chain employs TRBV30 and TRBJ2-1; possibly TRBD2 for D (6 bases). Trimming took off 4 bases at V and 6 bases at J, with 16 bases between the two ends. Per germline, CDR1 GTSNPN and CDR2 SVGIG (reference sequence). The CDR3 has 14 residues. The CDR3 nucleotides are TGTGCCTGGAAGGGACTGCGGCCCAGCAATGAGCAGTTCTTC. It yields the protein CAWKGLRPSNEQFF.

As concerns this clone: The identical CDR3 is also encoded by other nucleotide sequences in the sample. This rearrangement joins TRBV4-1 to TRBJ1-1; no clear D. The CDR3 covers 15 residues. The V gene's germline CDR1 is MGHRA and CDR2 YSYEKL. Trimming cost V 1 base and J 1 base, with 10 bases left between them. CDR3 in amino acids: CASSQVEAGNTEAFF. The CDR3 DNA reads TGCGCCAGCAGCCAAGTTGAGGCCGGGAACACTGAAGCTTTCTTT.

The V call is TRBV7-8, the J call TRBJ2-7; the match to TRBD1 covers 9 bases. This CDR3 is 13 amino acids long. The germline CDR1 and CDR2 sequences are SGHVS and FQNEAQ. With V trimmed by 5 bases and J by 5 bases, 4 bases remained unmatched. The CDR3 DNA is TGTGCCAGCAGCAGGGACAGGGTAGACGAGCAGTACTTC. It specifies CASSRDRVDEQYF.

This sequence joins TRBV6-6 and TRBJ2-7; D gene uncertain. This CDR3 comprises 14 residues. V was pared by 5 bases and J by 1 base, with 12 bases between. Germline CDR1 is MNHNY and CDR2 is SVGAGI (reference sequence). This CDR3 reads CASSPSGPSYEQYF. In DNA, the CDR3 is TGTGCCAGCAGTCCCTCTGGGCCTTCCTACGAGCAGTACTTC.

For the CDR3, the DNA is TGTGCCAGCAGCGTTTCGGGGGTTGGGACTGAAGCTTTCTTT. Protein product: CASSVSGVGTEAFF. The rearrangement joins TRBV9 to TRBJ1-1; D is perhaps TRBD1 (5 bases). The length of the CDR3 is 14 residues. Germline V gives CDR1 SGDLS, CDR2 YYNGEE. V lost 2 bases and J lost 5, with 13 bases in between.

This sequence joins TRBV9 and TRBJ2-2, with TRBD1 matching 7 bases. CDR3 length: 14 residues. The J segment lost 7 bases and the V segment lost 3 bases, leaving 6 bases of the junction unmatched. CDR1 and CDR2 from the germline V gene are SGDLS and YYNGEE. CDR3 in DNA: TGTGCCAGCAGCGCCAAACAGGGGTACGGGGAGCTGTTTTTT. Residues: CASSAKQGYGELFF.

The chain carries TRBV5-5 and TRBJ1-1, with D possibly matching TRBD1 (6 bases). Trimming pared 2 bases from V and 5 bases from J, leaving 13 bases between. CDR1 and CDR2 (germline): SGHKS, YYEKEE (reference sequence). The CDR3 sequence is 14 residues long. The CDR3 coding sequence is TGTGCCAGCAGCTTTGCGGGGGGCGTAACTGAAGCTTTCTTT. It is translated as CASSFAGGVTEAFF.

The chain has TRBV6-5 and TRBJ2-6; D unclear. CDR1 and CDR2 (germline): MNHEY, SVGAGI. V dropped 7 bases and J dropped 0 bases, with 7 bases sitting between them. The CDR3 is 14 amino acids. The CDR3 sequence is CASTDISGANVLTF. CDR3 coding DNA: TGTGCCAGCACCGACATCTCTGGGGCCAACGTCCTGACTTTC.

This sequence joins TRBV7-8 and TRBJ2-7; 8 bases match TRBD1. This CDR3 has 14 amino acids. The ends lost 5 bases at V and 3 bases at J; junction bases unmatched: 6. Germline CDR1 reads SGHVS; CDR2 reads FQNEAQ. CDR3 nucleotide sequence: TGTGCCAGCAGCCTCCAGGGGGCAAACTACGAGCAGTACTTC. Protein product: CASSLQGANYEQYF.

The gene calls are TRBV3-1 (or the pseudogene TRBV3-2) and TRBJ2-7, with TRBD1 matching 7 bases. The CDR3 length is 16 residues. CDR1 is LGHDT and CDR2 is YNNKEL in the germline V gene (reference sequence). V was clipped by 2 bases and J by 3 bases; unmatched bases: 10. CDR3 coding DNA: TGTGCCAGCAGCCAATTCCCGACGACAGGGAGCTACGAGCAGTACTTC. This translates into CASSQFPTTGSYEQYF.

The CDR3 DNA follows: TGTGCCAGCAGTGAAGAACTAGCGCCATACAATGAGCAGTTCTTC. Translation: CASSEELAPYNEQFF. The genes are TRBV6-4 and TRBJ2-1; 7 nucleotides agree with TRBD2. With 3 bases clipped from V and 4 bases from J, the junction kept 6 bases outside the gene matches. Germline CDR1 reads MRHNA; CDR2 reads SNTAGT. The CDR3 is 15 amino acids.

This clone was recorded once. The chain couples TRBV28 to TRBJ1-2; 9 nucleotides match TRBD1. V lost 5 bases and J lost 12; bases outside the gene matches: 10. This CDR3 is 13 amino acids long. From germline, CDR1 is MDHEN and CDR2 SYDVKM. The CDR3 loop is CASSEPGQGMNTF. CDR3 DNA: TGTGCCAGCAGTGAACCGGGACAGGGAATGAACACCTTC.

This clone occurred once. The chain couples TRBV6-2 or TRBV6-3 to TRBJ2-5, with 9 bases identical to TRBD2. V gave up 2 bases and J gave up 5 bases; unmatched junction bases: 18. This CDR3 is built from 19 residues. Germline V gene sequence: CDR1 MNHEY, CDR2 SVGEGT. This CDR3 is CASSYRVAGEGVILETQYF. The CDR3 DNA reads TGTGCCAGCAGTTACCGGGTAGCGGGGGAAGGTGTAATTCTGGAGACCCAGTACTTC.

The chain combines TRBV5-1 with TRBJ1-1; TRBD1 agrees at 10 bases. CDR3 size: 16 residues. The V and J ends lost 4 bases and 3 bases, in that order; junction bases with no gene match: 9. The V gene's germline CDR1 is SGHRS and CDR2 YFSETQ. The CDR3 sequence is CASSIRTGGVDTEAFF. The CDR3 bases are TGCGCCAGCAGCATACGGACAGGGGGAGTTGACACTGAAGCTTTCTTT.

This clone occurred a few times. The rearrangement uses TRBV4-3 and TRBJ2-3; 7 bases line up with TRBD1. Germline loops: CDR1 LGHNA, CDR2 YSLEER. V shed 8 bases, J shed 0 bases, and the junction held 8 bases outside the gene matches. This CDR3 region has 15 residues. In DNA form, the CDR3 reads TGCGCCAGCTCCGAGGGACAGCTCAGCACAGATACGCAGTATTTT. This translates into CASSEGQLSTDTQYF.

The CDR3 is CASSPTGVGNTIYF. In DNA form, the CDR3 reads TGTGCCAGCAGCCCTACAGGGGTCGGAAACACCATATATTTT. The gene calls are TRBV11-2 and TRBJ1-3, with 7 bases matching TRBD1. The V gene end was trimmed by 5 bases and the J gene end by 4 bases; junction bases not matched to a gene: 5. Germline CDR1 and CDR2: SGHAT and FQNNGV. This CDR3 is built from 14 residues.

This rearrangement joins TRBV7-2 to TRBJ2-5, with TRBD2 matching over 9 bases. The CDR3 contains 17 residues. V gave up 1 base and J gave up 3 bases; unmatched junction bases: 9. Germline V gives CDR1 SGHTA, CDR2 FQGNSA. The DNA for the CDR3 is TGTGCCAGCAGCTTAGTGGGGGGGCTAGCGGGGAAAGAGACCCAGTACTTC. This codes for CASSLVGGLAGKETQYF.

The chain carries TRBV4-2 and TRBJ2-1, with TRBD1 matching 8 bases. The germline V gene has CDR1 LGHNA and CDR2 YNFKEQ. After removal of 4 bases from V and 10 bases from J, the junction contained 6 bases not matched to a gene. The CDR3 consists of 13 residues. CDR3 sequence (DNA): TGTGCCAGCAGCCGCGGACAGGGCCGGGAGCAGTTCTTC. It specifies CASSRGQGREQFF.

This clone was recorded once. This chain links TRBV5-1 with TRBJ2-5, with D tentatively TRBD2 (5 bases). Looked up from germline, CDR1 is SGHRS and CDR2 is YFSETQ. V was cut by 0 bases and J by 5 bases, with 17 bases left in between. This CDR3 spans 16 amino acids. CDR3 DNA sequence: TGCGCCAGCAGCTTGGGTCTAGCCTCCGTTTCGGAGACCCAGTACTTC. Residues: CASSLGLASVSETQYF.

J is TRBJ2-7 and V is TRBV9; D possibly corresponds to TRBD2 (6 bases). V shed 4 bases and J shed 7 bases, with 21 bases lying between them. Germline values: CDR1 SGDLS, CDR2 YYNGEE. The CDR3 contains 15 residues. The CDR3 DNA is TGTGCCAGCAGCACCGGGGGAGCTAGTGTCCAGGAGCAGTACTTC. Protein sequence: CASSTGGASVQEQYF.

This sequence joins TRBV3-1 (or the pseudogene TRBV3-2) and TRBJ2-7; TRBD2 aligns across 7 bases. The CDR3 has 13 amino acids. Germline lookup yields CDR1 LGHDT and CDR2 YNNKEL (reference sequence). V shed 6 bases and J 4 bases; nucleotides not matched to a gene: 6. CDR3 sequence: CASRRGGEYEQYF. The CDR3 DNA follows: TGTGCCAGCAGGCGTGGGGGGGAGTACGAGCAGTACTTC.

The CDR3, as DNA: TGTGCCAGCAGCTTCTTACGAGGGAGCAATCAGCCCCAGCATTTT. It yields the protein CASSFLRGSNQPQHF. The chain uses TRBV5-8 and TRBJ1-5, with D uncertain. The CDR3 sequence is 15 residues long. Germline assignment: CDR1 SGHTS and CDR2 YDEGEE. The V and J ends lost 2 bases and 1 base respectively, with 10 bases between them.

This clone was seen only once. This sequence joins TRBV19 and TRBJ2-1, with 12 bases that match TRBD2. The ends lost 3 bases at V and 10 bases at J; junction bases unmatched: 7. The CDR3 is 15 amino acids. Looked up from germline, CDR1 is LNHDA and CDR2 is SQIVND (reference sequence). Here the CDR3 reads CASSIPRLAGDEQFF. The CDR3 DNA sequence: TGTGCCAGTAGTATCCCGAGACTAGCGGGAGACGAGCAGTTCTTC.

The chain carries TRBV19 and TRBJ1-2; D is unresolved. The CDR3 has 13 amino acids. The ends were cut back, 10 bases at V and 4 bases at J, with 16 bases in the middle. Germline assignment: CDR1 LNHDA and CDR2 SQIVND (reference sequence). In nucleotides, the CDR3 is TGTGCCACGTCTCTGGGAGGGTTCTATGGCTACACCTTC. Its protein is CATSLGGFYGYTF.

The chain combines TRBV7-8 with TRBJ2-1, with 12 bases identical to TRBD2. The J segment lost 4 bases and the V segment lost 3 bases, leaving 1 base of the junction unmatched. CDR1 is SGHVS and CDR2 is FQNEAQ in the germline V gene. There are 15 residues in the CDR3. CDR3 bases: TGTGCCAGCAGCTTGACTAGCGGGGGATACAATGAGCAGTTCTTC. Its translation is CASSLTSGGYNEQFF.

The chain links TRBV12-3 or TRBV12-4 to TRBJ1-2; weak D call: TRBD1 (5 bases). The CDR3 covers 13 residues. The V gene lost 2 bases and the J gene lost 5 bases, with 9 bases spanning the gap. The DNA for the CDR3 is TGTGCCAGCAGTTTACAGGGCGGTTATGGCTACACCTTC. This codes for CASSLQGGYGYTF.